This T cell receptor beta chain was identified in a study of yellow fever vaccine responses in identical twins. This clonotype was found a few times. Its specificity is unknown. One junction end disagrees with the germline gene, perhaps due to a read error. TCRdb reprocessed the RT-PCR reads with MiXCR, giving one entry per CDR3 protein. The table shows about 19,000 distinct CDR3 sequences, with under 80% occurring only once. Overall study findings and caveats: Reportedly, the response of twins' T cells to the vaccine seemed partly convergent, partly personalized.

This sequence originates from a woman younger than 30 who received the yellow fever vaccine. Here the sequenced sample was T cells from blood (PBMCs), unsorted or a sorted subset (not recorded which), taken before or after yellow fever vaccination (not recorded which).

The CDR3 is CASSPAGGRVYNEQFF. The CDR3 DNA reads TGTGCCAGCAGCCCAGCGGGGGGGCGGGTCTACAATGAGCAGTTCTTC. The chain combines TRBV7-1 with TRBJ2-1; 10 bases agree with TRBD2. TRBV7-1 is sorted into the ORF group, with uncertain function. CDR3 length equals 16 residues.